This T cell receptor beta chain is from a study of OX40 agonist ivuxolimab in advanced cancers. J was trimmed by 6 bases and V by 4 bases; bases with no gene match: 13. The CDR3 is 17 amino acids. Germline CDR1 reads SGHNT; CDR2 reads YENEEA. Measured with immunoSEQ multiplex PCR; TCRdb has only the in-frame clones, and not every one. The sample shows tens of thousands of clones, roughly 90% of them seen only once. The sequence was collected from an adult with an advanced solid tumor such as melanoma, head and neck, liver or kidney cancer. Specimen: CD4+ or CD8+ T cells sorted from blood, collected in a trial of the OX40 agonist ivuxolimab. The chain recombines TRBV11-3 with TRBJ2-1; 9 bases are shared with TRBD2. The CDR3 spells CASSSPWPSGNFNEQFF. In DNA, the CDR3 is TGTGCCAGCAGCTCCCCTTGGCCTAGCGGGAATTTCAATGAGCAGTTCTTC.